Sequencing of this T cell receptor (beta chain) was carried out in a study of cytomegalovirus exposure and HLA in healthy donors. The primer mix had 60 Vbeta and 13 Jbeta primers. Sequenced by immunoSEQ multiplex PCR; TCRdb stores in-frame clones only, minus some. The table lists about 190,000 clones, just under 75% of them singletons. Germline-derived CDR1 and CDR2 are SGDLS and YYNGEE. After removal of 3 bases from V and 2 bases from J, the junction contained 5 bases not matched to a gene. The CDR3 extends over 14 amino acids. The sample was PBMCs. This clonotype was obtained from a man aged 25 to 45 in good health and CMV-seropositive. The chain combines TRBV9 with TRBJ2-7; TRBD1 matches 7 bases. The CDR3 DNA reads TGTGCCAGCAGCGGGGACAGCTCCGCCTACGAGCAGTACTTC. It yields the protein CASSGDSSAYEQYF.